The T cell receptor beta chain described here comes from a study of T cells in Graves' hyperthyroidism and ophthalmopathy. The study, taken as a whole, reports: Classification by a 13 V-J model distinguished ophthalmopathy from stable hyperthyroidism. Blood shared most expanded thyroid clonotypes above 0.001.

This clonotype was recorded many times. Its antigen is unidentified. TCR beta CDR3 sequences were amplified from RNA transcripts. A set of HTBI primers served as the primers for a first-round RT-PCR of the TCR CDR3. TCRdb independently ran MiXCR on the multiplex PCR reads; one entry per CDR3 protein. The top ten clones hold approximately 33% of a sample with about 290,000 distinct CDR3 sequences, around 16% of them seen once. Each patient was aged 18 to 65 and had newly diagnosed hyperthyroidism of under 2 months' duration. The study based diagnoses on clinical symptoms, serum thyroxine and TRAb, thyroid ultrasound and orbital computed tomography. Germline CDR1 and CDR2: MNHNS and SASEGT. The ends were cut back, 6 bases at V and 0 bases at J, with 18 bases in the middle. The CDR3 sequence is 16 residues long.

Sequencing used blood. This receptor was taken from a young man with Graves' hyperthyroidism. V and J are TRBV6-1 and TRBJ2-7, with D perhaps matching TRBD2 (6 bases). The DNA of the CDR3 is TGTGCCAGCAGCTCCCTACAAGGAGGGAGCTCCTACGAGCAGTACTTC. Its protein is CASSSLQGGSSYEQYF.